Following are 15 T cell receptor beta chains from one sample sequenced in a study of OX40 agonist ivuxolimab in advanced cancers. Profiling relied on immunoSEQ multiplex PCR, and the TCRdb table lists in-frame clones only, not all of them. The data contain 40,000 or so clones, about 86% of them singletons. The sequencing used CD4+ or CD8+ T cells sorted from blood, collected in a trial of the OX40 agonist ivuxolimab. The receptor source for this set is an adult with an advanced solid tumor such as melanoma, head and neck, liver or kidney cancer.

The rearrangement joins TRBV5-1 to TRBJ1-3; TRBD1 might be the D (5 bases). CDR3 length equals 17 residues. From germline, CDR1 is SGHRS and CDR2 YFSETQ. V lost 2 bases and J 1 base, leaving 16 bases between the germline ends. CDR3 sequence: CASSFLALGESGNTIYF. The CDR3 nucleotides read TGCGCCAGCAGCTTTCTCGCGCTGGGGGAATCTGGAAACACCATATATTTT.

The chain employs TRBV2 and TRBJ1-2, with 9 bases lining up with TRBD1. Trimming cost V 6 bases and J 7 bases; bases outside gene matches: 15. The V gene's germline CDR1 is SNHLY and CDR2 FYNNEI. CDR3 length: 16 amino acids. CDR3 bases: TGTGCCAGCAGCATTCCTCCGGGACAGGGCTCTGCTGGCTACACCTTC. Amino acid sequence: CASSIPPGQGSAGYTF.

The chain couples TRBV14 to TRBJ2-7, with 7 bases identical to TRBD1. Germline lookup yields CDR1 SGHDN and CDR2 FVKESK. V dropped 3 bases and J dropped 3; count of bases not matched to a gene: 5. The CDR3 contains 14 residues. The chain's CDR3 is CASSQTTGNYEQYF. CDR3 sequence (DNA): TGTGCCAGCAGCCAGACGACAGGGAACTACGAGCAGTACTTC.

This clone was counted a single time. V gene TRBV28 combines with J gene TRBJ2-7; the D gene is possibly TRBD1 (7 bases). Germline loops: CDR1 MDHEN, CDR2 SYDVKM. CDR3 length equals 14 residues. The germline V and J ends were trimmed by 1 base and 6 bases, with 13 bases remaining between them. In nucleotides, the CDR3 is TGTGCCAGCAGTTTATCCCAGGGGGAGGCCGAGCAGTACTTC. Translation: CASSLSQGEAEQYF.

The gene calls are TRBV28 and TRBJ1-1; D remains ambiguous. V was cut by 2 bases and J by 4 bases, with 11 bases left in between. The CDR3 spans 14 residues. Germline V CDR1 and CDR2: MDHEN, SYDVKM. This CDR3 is CASSLRPGVTEAFF. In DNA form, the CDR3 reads TGTGCCAGCAGTTTACGCCCCGGGGTCACTGAAGCTTTCTTT. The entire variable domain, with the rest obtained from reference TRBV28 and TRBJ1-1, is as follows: DVKVTQSSRYLVKRTGEKVFLECVQDMDHENMFWYRQDPGLGLRLIYFSYDVKMKEKGDIPEGYSVSREKKERFSLILESASTNQTSMYLCASSLRPGVTEAFFGQGTRLTVV.

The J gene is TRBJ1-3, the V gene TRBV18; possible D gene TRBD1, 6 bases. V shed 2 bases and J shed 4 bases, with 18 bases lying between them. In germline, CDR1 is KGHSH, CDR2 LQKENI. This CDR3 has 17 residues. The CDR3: CASSPSTGPSSGNTIYF. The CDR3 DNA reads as TGTGCCAGCTCACCATCGACAGGACCTTCATCGGGAAACACCATATATTTT.

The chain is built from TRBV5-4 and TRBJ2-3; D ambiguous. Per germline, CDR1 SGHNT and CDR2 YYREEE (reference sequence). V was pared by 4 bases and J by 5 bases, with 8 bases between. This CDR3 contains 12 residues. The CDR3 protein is CASSLGRDTQYF. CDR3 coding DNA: TGTGCCAGCAGCCTAGGAAGAGATACGCAGTATTTT.

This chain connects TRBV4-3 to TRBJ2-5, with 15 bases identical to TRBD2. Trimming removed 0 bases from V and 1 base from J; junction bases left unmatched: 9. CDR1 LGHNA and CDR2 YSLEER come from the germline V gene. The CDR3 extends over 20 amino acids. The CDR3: CASSQDYRGTSGGFQETQYF. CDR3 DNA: TGCGCCAGCAGCCAAGATTATCGGGGGACTAGCGGGGGGTTCCAAGAGACCCAGTACTTC.

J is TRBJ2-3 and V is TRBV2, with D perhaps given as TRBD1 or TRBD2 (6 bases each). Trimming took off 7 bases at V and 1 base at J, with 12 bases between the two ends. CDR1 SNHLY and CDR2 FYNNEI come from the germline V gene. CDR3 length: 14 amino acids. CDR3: CASKGGWGTDTQYF. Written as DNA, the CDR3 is TGTGCCAGCAAAGGGGGGTGGGGCACAGATACGCAGTATTTT.

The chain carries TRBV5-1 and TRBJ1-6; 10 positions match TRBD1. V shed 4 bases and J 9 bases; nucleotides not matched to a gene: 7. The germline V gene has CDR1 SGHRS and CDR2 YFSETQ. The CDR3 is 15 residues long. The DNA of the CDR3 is TGCGCCAGCAGCCCCCGGACAGGGGGAGGTTCACCCCTCCACTTT. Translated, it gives CASSPRTGGGSPLHF.

CDR3 coding DNA: TGTGCCAGTCCCGCTCGGGGGTTTGACGGGGAGCTGTTTTTT. Protein sequence: CASPARGFDGELFF. The rearrangement joins TRBV11-2 to TRBJ2-2, with a tentative D call TRBD2 (6 bases). Germline CDR1 reads SGHAT; CDR2 reads FQNNGV. This CDR3 region has 14 residues. Deletions cut 9 bases from V and 7 bases from J, with 18 bases between.

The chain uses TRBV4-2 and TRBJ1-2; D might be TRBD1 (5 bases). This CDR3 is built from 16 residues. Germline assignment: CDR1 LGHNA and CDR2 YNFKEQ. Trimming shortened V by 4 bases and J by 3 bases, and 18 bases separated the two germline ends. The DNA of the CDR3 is TGTGCCAGCAGCCCCCAGGTGGGACTCCTACACTATGGCTACACCTTC. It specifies CASSPQVGLLHYGYTF.

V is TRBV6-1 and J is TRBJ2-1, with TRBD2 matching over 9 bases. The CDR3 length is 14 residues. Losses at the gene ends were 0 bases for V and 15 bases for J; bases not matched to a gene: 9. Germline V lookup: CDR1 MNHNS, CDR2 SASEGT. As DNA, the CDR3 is TGTGCCAGCAGTGAAGCCAGCGGGGGGACCCCCTGGTTCTTC. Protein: CASSEASGGTPWFF.

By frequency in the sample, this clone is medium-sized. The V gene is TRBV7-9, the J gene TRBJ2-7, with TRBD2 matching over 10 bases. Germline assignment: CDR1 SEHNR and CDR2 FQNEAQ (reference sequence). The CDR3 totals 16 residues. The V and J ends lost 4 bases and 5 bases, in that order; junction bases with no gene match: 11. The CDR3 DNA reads TGTGCCAGCAGCTACACCAGCGGGAGGGCCGATAACGAGCAGTACTTC. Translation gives CASSYTSGRADNEQYF.

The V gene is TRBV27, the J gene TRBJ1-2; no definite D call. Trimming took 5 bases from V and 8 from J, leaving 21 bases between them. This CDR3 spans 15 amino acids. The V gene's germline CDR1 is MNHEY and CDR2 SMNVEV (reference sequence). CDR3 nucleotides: TGTGCCAGCAGTCCCTACTCCGGAACGGGAGTAGGCTACACCTTC. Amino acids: CASSPYSGTGVGYTF.